Described below is a single T cell receptor (beta chain) sequence and its context. The entry originates in a study of blood T cell repertoires in COVID-19. Study context: Specimens from acute and convalescent COVID-19 originated in the United States, Italy and Spain.

V lost 7 bases to trimming and J lost 4 bases; unmatched junction nucleotides: 10. There are 15 residues in the CDR3. Germline loops: CDR1 SGHRS, CDR2 YFSETQ. Original handling: Cell counts per sample came from amplifying reference gene primers. Assay: immunoSEQ multiplex PCR; the TCRdb copy retains only in-frame clones and omits some. D and trimming come from the DNA, and the V and J calls and clone size come from that table. The repertoire holds 40,000 to 50,000 clones, with about three quarters as singletons. V gene TRBV5-1 combines with J gene TRBJ2-3, with TRBD1 matching 9 bases. Source material: peripheral blood. The clonotype was recovered from a woman in her 70s with acute or convalescent COVID-19. CDR3 sequence: CASGLGTGLADTQYF. The CDR3 DNA follows: TGCGCCAGCGGTTTGGGGACAGGGCTTGCAGATACGCAGTATTTT.